The rows below give T cell receptor beta chains drawn from one sample of a study of molecular identifiers for immune sequencing clone quantification. MiXCR, run by TCRdb on the PCR reads, gives a single entry per CDR3 protein. The profile covers about 640,000 distinct CDR3 sequences, with just under 20% appearing a single time and 0.7% to 1% taken by the ten largest. The sample taken for sequencing was naive CD8+ T cells from blood, with Jurkat cell RNA spiked in. The receptors shown here come from a human donor in good health. Some libraries in this study had Jurkat cell RNA spiked in. CDR3s include the opening cysteine and the closing phenylalanine or tryptophan. Fields, in order: clone size, J gene, D gene, V gene, CDR3 DNA, CDR3 protein. D genes are given only for firm matches. Rows may omit the clone size; those that give it use once, few, many or a size class.

clone_size: few
j_call: TRBJ2-1
d_call: .
v_call: TRBV25-1
cdr3_nt: TGTGCCAGCAGTGTAGGTGGGCAGAACAATGAGCAGTTCTTC
cdr3_aa: CASSVGGQNNEQFF

clone_size: many
j_call: TRBJ2-1
d_call: .
v_call: TRBV30
cdr3_nt: TGTGCCTGGACCTTGGACTACTACAATGAGCAGTTCTTC
cdr3_aa: CAWTLDYYNEQFF

clone_size: .
j_call: TRBJ2-7
d_call: .
v_call: TRBV27
cdr3_nt: TGTGCCAGCAGTTTTGCAGAACCCTACGAGCAGTACTTC
cdr3_aa: CASSFAEPYEQYF

clone_size: few
j_call: TRBJ2-3
d_call: .
v_call: TRBV10-1
cdr3_nt: TGCGCCAGCAGTGAGTCTTATAGCACAGATACGCAGTATTTT
cdr3_aa: CASSESYSTDTQYF

clone_size: many
j_call: TRBJ1-2
d_call: .
v_call: TRBV20-1
cdr3_nt: TGCAGTGCTAGAGATCGGATACAGTTAAACTATGGCTACACCTTC
cdr3_aa: CSARDRIQLNYGYTF

clone_size: many
j_call: TRBJ2-3
d_call: .
v_call: TRBV7-9
cdr3_nt: TGTGCCAGCAGCTTAGCGCATACGGAATCGGGAATCACAGATACGCAGTATTTT
cdr3_aa: CASSLAHTESGITDTQYF

clone_size: .
j_call: TRBJ2-7
d_call: .
v_call: TRBV11-2
cdr3_nt: TGTGCCAGCAGCTTGACAGCACGCCTCTACGAGCAGTACTTC
cdr3_aa: CASSLTARLYEQYF

clone_size: many
j_call: TRBJ1-5
d_call: .
v_call: TRBV20-1
cdr3_nt: TGCAGTGCTTACCCTTCCTTGACAGGTAGCAATCAGCCCCAGCATTTT
cdr3_aa: CSAYPSLTGSNQPQHF

clone_size: many
j_call: TRBJ2-7
d_call: .
v_call: TRBV29-1
cdr3_nt: TGCAGCGTTGTGGACGGTACCTACGAGCAGTACTTC
cdr3_aa: CSVVDGTYEQYF

clone_size: many
j_call: TRBJ2-3
d_call: TRBD2
v_call: TRBV4-3
cdr3_nt: TGCGCCAGCAGCCAAGGGGAGGTAGCGGGACCCACAGATACGCAGTATTTT
cdr3_aa: CASSQGEVAGPTDTQYF

clone_size: once
j_call: TRBJ2-5
d_call: .
v_call: TRBV5-6
cdr3_nt: TGTGCCAGCAGCTTGACAGGATCTGAGGAGACCCAGTACTTC
cdr3_aa: CASSLTGSEETQYF

clone_size: many
j_call: TRBJ2-3
d_call: .
v_call: TRBV9
cdr3_nt: TGTGCCAGCAGCGTAGAGGGGGGGCTTGACACAGATACGCAGTATTTT
cdr3_aa: CASSVEGGLDTDTQYF

clone_size: many
j_call: TRBJ2-6
d_call: TRBD1
v_call: TRBV9
cdr3_nt: TGTGCCAGCAGCATTACAGGGGTGCGTGGGGCCAACGTCCTGACTTTC
cdr3_aa: CASSITGVRGANVLTF

clone_size: many
j_call: TRBJ2-2
d_call: .
v_call: TRBV19
cdr3_nt: TGTGCCAGTAGTATAACAGGGTCGGGCACCGGGGAGCTGTTTTTT
cdr3_aa: CASSITGSGTGELFF

clone_size: once
j_call: TRBJ2-1
d_call: .
v_call: TRBV7-9
cdr3_nt: TGTGCCAGCAGCTTAACCCCAGGCAATGAGCATTTCTTC
cdr3_aa: CASSLTPGNEHFF

clone_size: many
j_call: TRBJ2-7
d_call: TRBD2
v_call: TRBV12-3/TRBV12-4
cdr3_nt: TGTGCCAGCAGTACCCCTACACTAGCGAGTTACGCGCAGTACTTC
cdr3_aa: CASSTPTLASYAQYF

clone_size: many
j_call: TRBJ1-2
d_call: .
v_call: TRBV9
cdr3_nt: TGTGCCAGCAGCGCGAAAATACCAAGCTATGGCTACACCTTC
cdr3_aa: CASSAKIPSYGYTF

clone_size: few
j_call: TRBJ1-2
d_call: TRBD1
v_call: TRBV30
cdr3_nt: TGTGCGCAAGACAGGGGGCTGTATGGCTACACCTTC
cdr3_aa: CAQDRGLYGYTF

clone_size: .
j_call: TRBJ2-2
d_call: .
v_call: TRBV9
cdr3_nt: TGTGCCAGCAGCGGGGAGGACCCGAACACCGGGGAGCTGTTTTTT
cdr3_aa: CASSGEDPNTGELFF